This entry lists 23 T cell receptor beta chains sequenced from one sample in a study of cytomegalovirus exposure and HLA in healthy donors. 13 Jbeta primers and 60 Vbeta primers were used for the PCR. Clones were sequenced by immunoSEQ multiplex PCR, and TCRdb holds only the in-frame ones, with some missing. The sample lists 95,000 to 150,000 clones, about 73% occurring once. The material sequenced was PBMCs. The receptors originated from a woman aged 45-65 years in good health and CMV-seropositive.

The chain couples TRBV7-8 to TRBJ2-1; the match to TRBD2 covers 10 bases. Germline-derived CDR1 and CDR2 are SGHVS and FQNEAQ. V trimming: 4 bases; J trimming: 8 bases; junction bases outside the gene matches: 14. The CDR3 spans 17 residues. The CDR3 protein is CASSSPGTSASMDEQFF. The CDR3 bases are TGTGCCAGCAGCTCTCCCGGGACTAGCGCCTCCATGGATGAGCAGTTCTTC. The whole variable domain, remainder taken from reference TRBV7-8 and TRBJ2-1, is GAGVSQSPRYKVAKRGQDVALRCDPISGHVSLFWYQQALGQGPEFLTYFQNEAQLDKSGLPSDRFFAERPEGSVSTLKIQRTQQEDSAVYLCASSSPGTSASMDEQFFGPGTRLTVL.

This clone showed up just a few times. CDR3 residues: CASSRSGGENTGELFF. The CDR3 DNA is TGTGCCAGCAGCCGGAGCGGGGGAGAGAACACCGGGGAGCTGTTTTTT. The rearrangement joins TRBV7-6 to TRBJ2-2; 8 nucleotides line up with TRBD2. The trim removed 5 bases at V and 1 base at J, leaving 6 bases unmatched. The CDR3 has 16 amino acids. CDR1 and CDR2 from the germline V gene are SGHVS and FNYEAQ.

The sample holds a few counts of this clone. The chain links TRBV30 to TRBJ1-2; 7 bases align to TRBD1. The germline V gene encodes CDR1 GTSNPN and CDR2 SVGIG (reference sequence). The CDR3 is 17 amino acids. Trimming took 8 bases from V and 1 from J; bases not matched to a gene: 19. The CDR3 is CALRGWDSNINNYGYTF. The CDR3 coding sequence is TGTGCCCTAAGAGGGTGGGACAGTAATATTAATAACTATGGCTACACCTTC.

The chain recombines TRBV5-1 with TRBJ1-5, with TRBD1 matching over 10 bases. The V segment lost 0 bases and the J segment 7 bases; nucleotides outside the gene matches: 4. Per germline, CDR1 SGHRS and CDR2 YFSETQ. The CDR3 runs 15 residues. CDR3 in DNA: TGCGCCAGCAGCTTGGGGACAGGGGGTTTACAGCCCCAGCATTTT. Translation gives CASSLGTGGLQPQHF.

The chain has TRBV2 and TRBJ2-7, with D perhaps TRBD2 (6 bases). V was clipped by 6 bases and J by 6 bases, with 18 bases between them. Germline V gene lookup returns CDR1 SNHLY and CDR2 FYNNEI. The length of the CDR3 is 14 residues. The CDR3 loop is CASSLGLPSREQYF. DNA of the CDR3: TGTGCCAGCAGCCTGGGACTGCCGTCTCGCGAGCAGTACTTC. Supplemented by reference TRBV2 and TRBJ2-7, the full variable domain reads EPEVTQTPSHQVTQMGQEVILRCVPISNHLYFYWYRQILGQKVEFLVSFYNNEISEKSEIFDDQFSVERPDGSNFTLKIRSTKLEDSAMYFCASSLGLPSREQYFGPGTRLTVT.

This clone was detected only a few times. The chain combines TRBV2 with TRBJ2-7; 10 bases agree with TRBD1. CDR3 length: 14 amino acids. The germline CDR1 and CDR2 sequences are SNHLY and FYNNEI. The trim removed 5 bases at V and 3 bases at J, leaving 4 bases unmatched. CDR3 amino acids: CASSPDRGRYEQYF. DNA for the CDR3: TGTGCCAGCAGTCCAGACAGGGGGCGCTACGAGCAGTACTTC.

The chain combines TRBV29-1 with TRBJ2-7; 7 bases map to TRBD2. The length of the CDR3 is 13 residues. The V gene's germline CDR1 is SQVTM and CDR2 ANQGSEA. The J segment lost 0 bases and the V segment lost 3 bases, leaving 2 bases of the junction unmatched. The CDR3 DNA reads TGCAGCGTTGAGCGGGGGAGCTCCTACGAGCAGTACTTC. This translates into CSVERGSSYEQYF.

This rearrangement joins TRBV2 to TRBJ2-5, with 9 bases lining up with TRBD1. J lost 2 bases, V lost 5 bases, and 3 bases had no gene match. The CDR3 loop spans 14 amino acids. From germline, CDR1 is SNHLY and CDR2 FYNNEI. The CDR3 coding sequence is TGTGCCAGCAGTCGGGGACAGGGTCAAGAGACCCAGTACTTC. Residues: CASSRGQGQETQYF. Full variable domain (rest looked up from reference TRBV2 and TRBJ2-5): EPEVTQTPSHQVTQMGQEVILRCVPISNHLYFYWYRQILGQKVEFLVSFYNNEISEKSEIFDDQFSVERPDGSNFTLKIRSTKLEDSAMYFCASSRGQGQETQYFGPGTRLLVL.

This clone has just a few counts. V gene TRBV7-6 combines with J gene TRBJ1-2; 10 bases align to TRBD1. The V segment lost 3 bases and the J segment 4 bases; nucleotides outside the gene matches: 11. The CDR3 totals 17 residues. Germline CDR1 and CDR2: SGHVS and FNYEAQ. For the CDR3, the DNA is TGTGCCAGCAGCTTGGGACAGGGGTTCAGAAGCGGCTATGGCTACACCTTC. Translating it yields CASSLGQGFRSGYGYTF.

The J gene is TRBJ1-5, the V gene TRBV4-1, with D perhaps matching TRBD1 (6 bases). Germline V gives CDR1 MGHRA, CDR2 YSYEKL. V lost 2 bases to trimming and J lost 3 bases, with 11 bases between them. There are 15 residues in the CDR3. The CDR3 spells CASSQHRDTNQPQHF. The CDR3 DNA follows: TGCGCCAGCAGCCAACACCGGGACACCAATCAGCCCCAGCATTTT.

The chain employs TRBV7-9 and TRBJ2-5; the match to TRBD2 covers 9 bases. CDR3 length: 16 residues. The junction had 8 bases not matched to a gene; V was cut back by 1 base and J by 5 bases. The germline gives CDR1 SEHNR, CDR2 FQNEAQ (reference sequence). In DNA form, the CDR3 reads TGTGCCAGCAGCTTAGTTGGCGGGGGGGTAACGGAGACCCAGTACTTC. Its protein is CASSLVGGGVTETQYF.

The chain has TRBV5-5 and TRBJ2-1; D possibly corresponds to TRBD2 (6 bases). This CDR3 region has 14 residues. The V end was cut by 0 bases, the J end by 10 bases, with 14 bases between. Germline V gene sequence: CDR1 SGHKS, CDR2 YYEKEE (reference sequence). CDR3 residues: CASSLDTGLMEQFF. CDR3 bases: TGTGCCAGCAGCTTGGACACGGGACTTATGGAGCAGTTCTTC. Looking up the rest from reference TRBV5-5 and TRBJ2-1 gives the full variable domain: DAGVTQSPTHLIKTRGQQVTLRCSPISGHKSVSWYQQVLGQGPQFIFQYYEKEERGRGNFPDRFSARQFPNYSSELNVNALLLGDSALYLCASSLDTGLMEQFFGPGTRLTVL.

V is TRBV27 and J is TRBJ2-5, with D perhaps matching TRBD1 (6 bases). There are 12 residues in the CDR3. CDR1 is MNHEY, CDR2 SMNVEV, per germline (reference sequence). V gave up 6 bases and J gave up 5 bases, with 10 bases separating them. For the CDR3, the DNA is TGTGCCAGCAGCCCCCAGGGGGAGACCCAGTACTTC. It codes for CASSPQGETQYF.

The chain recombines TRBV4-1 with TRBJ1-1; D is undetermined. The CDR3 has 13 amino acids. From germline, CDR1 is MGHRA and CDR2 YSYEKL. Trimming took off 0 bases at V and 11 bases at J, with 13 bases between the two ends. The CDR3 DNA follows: TGCGCCAGCAGCCAAGATTTCCGCGTCGGGGCTTTCTTT. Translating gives CASSQDFRVGAFF.

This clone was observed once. The CDR3 loop is CASSPPSENTEAFF. The DNA of the CDR3 is TGTGCCAGCAGCCCTCCGAGTGAGAACACTGAAGCTTTCTTT. The V and J genes are TRBV6-5 and TRBJ1-1; no firm D call. Germline CDR1 reads MNHEY; CDR2 reads SVGAGI. The CDR3 covers 14 residues. V was cut by 6 bases and J by 1 base, with 12 bases left in between.

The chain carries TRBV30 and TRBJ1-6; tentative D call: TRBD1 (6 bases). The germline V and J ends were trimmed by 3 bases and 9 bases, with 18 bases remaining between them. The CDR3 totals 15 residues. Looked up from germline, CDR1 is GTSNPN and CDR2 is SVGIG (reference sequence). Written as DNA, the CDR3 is TGTGCCTGGAGCGGCCAAGGGGGGGCTAGTTCACCCCTCCACTTT. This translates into CAWSGQGGASSPLHF.

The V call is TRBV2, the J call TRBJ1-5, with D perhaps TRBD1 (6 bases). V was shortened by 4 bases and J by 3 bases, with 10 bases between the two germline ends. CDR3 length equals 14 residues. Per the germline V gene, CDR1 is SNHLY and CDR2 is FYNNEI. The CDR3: CASSGQGINQPQHF. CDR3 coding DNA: TGTGCCAGCAGTGGGCAGGGGATCAATCAGCCCCAGCATTTT.

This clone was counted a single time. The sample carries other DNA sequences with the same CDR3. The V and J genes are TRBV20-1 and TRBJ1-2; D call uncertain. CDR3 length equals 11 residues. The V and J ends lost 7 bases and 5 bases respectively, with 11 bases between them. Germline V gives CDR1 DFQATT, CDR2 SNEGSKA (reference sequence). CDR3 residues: CSVQTFYGYTF. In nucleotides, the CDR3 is TGCAGTGTTCAGACTTTTTATGGCTACACCTTC.

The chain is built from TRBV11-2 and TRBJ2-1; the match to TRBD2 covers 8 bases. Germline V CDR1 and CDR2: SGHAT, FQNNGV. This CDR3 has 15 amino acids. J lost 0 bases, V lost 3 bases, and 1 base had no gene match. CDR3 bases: TGTGCCAGCAGCTTTACTAGCGGCTCCTACAATGAGCAGTTCTTC. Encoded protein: CASSFTSGSYNEQFF.

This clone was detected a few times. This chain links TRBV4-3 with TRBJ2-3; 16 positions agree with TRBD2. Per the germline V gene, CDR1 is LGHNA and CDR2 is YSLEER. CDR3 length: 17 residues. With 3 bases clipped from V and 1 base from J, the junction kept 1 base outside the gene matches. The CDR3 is CASSHGTSGGGTDTQYF. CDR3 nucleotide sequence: TGCGCCAGCAGCCATGGGACTAGCGGGGGGGGCACAGATACGCAGTATTTT.

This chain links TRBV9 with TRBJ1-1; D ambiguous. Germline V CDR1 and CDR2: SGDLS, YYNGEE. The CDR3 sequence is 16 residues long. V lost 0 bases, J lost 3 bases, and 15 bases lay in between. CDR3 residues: CASSVESGRADTEAFF. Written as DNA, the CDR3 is TGTGCCAGCAGCGTAGAGTCGGGGAGGGCGGACACTGAAGCTTTCTTT.

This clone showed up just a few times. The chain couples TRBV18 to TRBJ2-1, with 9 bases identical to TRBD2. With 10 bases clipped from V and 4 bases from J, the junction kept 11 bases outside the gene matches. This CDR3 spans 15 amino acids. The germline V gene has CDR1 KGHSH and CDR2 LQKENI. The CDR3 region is CATAPRLAGYNEQFF. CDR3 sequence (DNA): TGTGCCACCGCACCCCGGCTAGCGGGGTACAATGAGCAGTTCTTC.

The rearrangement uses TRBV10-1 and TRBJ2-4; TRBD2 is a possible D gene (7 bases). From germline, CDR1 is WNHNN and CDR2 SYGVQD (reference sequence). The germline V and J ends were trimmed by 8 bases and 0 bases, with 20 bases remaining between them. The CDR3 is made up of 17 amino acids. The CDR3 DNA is TGCGCCAGCTCGGGGACAAGCGGGGCACTAGCCAAAAACATTCAGTACTTC. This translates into CASSGTSGALAKNIQYF.